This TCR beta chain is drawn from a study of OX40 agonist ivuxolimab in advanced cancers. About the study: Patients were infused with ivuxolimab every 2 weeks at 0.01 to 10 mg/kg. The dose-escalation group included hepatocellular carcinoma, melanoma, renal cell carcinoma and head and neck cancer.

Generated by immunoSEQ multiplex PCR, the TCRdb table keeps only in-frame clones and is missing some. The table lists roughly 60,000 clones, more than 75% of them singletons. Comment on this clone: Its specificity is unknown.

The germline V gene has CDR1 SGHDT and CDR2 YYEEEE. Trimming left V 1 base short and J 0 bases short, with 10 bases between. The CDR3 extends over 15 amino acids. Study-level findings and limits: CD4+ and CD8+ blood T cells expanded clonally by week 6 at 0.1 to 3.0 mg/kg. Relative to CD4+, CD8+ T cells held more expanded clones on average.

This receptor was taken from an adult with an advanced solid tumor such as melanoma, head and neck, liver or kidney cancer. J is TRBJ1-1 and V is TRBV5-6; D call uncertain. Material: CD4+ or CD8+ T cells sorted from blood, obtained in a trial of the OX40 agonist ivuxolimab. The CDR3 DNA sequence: TGTGCCAGCAGCTTGCGGGGAAACATGAACACTGAAGCTTTCTTT. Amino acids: CASSLRGNMNTEAFF.